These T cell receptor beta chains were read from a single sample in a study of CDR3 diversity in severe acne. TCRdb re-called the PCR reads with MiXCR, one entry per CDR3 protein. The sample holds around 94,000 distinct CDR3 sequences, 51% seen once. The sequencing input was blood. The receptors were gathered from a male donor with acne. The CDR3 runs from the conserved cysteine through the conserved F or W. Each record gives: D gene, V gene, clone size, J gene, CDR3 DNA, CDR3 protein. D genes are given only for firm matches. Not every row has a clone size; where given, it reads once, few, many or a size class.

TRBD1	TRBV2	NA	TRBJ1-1	TGTGCCAGTACAGGGGGCACTGAAGCTTTCTTT	CASTGGTEAFF
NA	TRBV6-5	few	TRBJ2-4	TGTGCCAGCAGTTACGACACTTTTCTAGCCAAAAACATTCAGTACTTC	CASSYDTFLAKNIQYF
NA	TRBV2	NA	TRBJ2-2	TGTGCCAGCAGTGATAGCGGGGAGCTGTTTTTT	CASSDSGELFF
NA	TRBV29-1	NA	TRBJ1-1	TGCAGCGTTACAGGGACTGTGAACACTGAAGCTTTCTTT	CSVTGTVNTEAFF
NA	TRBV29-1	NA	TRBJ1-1	TGCAGCGTCGATAAGAACACTGAAGCTTTCTTT	CSVDKNTEAFF
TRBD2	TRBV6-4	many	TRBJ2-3	TGTGCCAGCAGTGTTGTAGCGGGGGGCACAGATACGCAGTATTTT	CASSVVAGGTDTQYF
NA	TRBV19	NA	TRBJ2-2	TGTGCCAGTAACGTGGGCGCAAGTACCGGGGAGCTGTTTTTT	CASNVGASTGELFF
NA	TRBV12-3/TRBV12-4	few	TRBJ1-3	TGTGCCAGCAGTCCGGACGGCGGAAACACCATATATTTT	CASSPDGGNTIYF
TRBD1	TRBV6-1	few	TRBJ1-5	TGTGCCAGCAAAACGACAGGGGACCAAGAGACCCAGCATTTT	CASKTTGDQETQHF
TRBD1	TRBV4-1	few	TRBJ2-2	TGCGCCAGCAGCGCCACGGGACAGGGGTTCGGGGAGCTGTTTTTT	CASSATGQGFGELFF
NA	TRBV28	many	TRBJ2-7	TGTGCCAGCAACCTACGTGCAGGGCGCGTCTACGAGCAGTACTTC	CASNLRAGRVYEQYF
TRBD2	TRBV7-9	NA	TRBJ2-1	TGTGCCAGCAGCTTAGGCGGACTAGCGGAGGTCTTC	CASSLGGLAEVF
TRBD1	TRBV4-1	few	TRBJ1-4	TGCGCCAGCAGCCGAACGGGACAGGGAGGTGAAAAACTGTTTTTT	CASSRTGQGGEKLFF
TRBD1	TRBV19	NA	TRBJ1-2	TGTGCCAGTCGAGGCCAGTTGCAGGGGGACTATGGCTACACCTTC	CASRGQLQGDYGYTF
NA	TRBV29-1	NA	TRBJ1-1	TGCAGCGTTGTTAGTAGCTGGCTAAACACTGAAGCTTTCTTT	CSVVSSWLNTEAFF
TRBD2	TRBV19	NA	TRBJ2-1	TGTGCCAGTAGTCGGGGGACTAGCGGGTATAGCTCCTACAATGAGCAGTTCTTC	CASSRGTSGYSSYNEQFF
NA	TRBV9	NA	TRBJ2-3	TGTGCCAGCAGCCCTAGATCGGGGGGCACAGATACGCAGTATTTT	CASSPRSGGTDTQYF
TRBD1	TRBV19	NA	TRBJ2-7	TGTGCCAGTAGTGGTACCGGGACAGGGGGCCTCTACGAGCAGTACTTC	CASSGTGTGGLYEQYF
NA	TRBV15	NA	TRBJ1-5	TGTGCCACCAGCAGGCCGACTAGCGGGATCTATGAGCATTTT	CATSRPTSGIYEHF
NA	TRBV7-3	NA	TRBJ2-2	TGTGCCAGCAGCTTAAATATGGGGACGAACACCGGGGAGCTGTTTTTT	CASSLNMGTNTGELFF
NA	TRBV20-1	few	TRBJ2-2	TGCAGTGCTACCACGGGTGCCTTTTTT	CSATTGAFF
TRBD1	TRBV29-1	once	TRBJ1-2	TGCAGCGGACAGGGGGCGGACGGCTACACCTTC	CSGQGADGYTF
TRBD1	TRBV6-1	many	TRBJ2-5	TGTGCCAGCAGAGGGACAGGAGGGGAGACCCAGTACTTC	CASRGTGGETQYF
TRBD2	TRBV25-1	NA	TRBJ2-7	TGTGCCACCAGCACGGTTAGCGGGAGCGACGAGCAGTACTTC	CATSTVSGSDEQYF
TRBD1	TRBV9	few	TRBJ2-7	TGTGCCAGCAGCCATAGGGACAGGATCTACGAGCAGTACTTC	CASSHRDRIYEQYF
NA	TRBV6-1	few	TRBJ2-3	TGTGCCAGCAGGTACTATAGAGGAGATACGCAGTATTTT	CASRYYRGDTQYF
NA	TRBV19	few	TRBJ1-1	TGTGCCAGTAGTACGACAGTGTACGCTGAAGCTTTCTTT	CASSTTVYAEAFF
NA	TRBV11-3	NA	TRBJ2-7	NA	CDSSFYICSARVRGMGEQYF
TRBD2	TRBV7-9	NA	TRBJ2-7	TGTGCCAGCACTAGCGGGAGGGGCGTATACGAGCAGTACTTC	CASTSGRGVYEQYF
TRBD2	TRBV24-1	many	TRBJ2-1	TGTGCCACCAGTGATTTGGGCCCATTGTGGGGGGGAGGGCAGTTCTTC	CATSDLGPLWGGGQFF
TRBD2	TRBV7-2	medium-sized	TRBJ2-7	TGTGCCAGCAGCTCTAGGACTAGCGGGGGGTTGAACGAGCAGTACTTC	CASSSRTSGGLNEQYF
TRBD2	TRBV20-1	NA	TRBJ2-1	TGCAGTGCTAGAGGTCCCCGACTAGCGGGGGGCAATGAGCAGTTCTTC	CSARGPRLAGGNEQFF
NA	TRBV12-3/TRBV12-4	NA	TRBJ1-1	TGTGCCAGCAGTCCGACCGGCAGGGACACTGAAGCTTTCTTT	CASSPTGRDTEAFF
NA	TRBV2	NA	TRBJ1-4	TGTGCCAGCAGTGAAAGCTACGAAAATGAAAAACTGTTTTTT	CASSESYENEKLFF
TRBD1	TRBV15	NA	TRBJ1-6	TGTGCCACCAGCAGGTTGGGACAGGAGAATTCACCCCTCCACTTT	CATSRLGQENSPLHF
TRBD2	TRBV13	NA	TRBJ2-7	TGTGCCAGCAGCCCCACCTCGGGGGCGGGGGGGTTCGACGAGCAGTACTTC	CASSPTSGAGGFDEQYF
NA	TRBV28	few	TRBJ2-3	TGTGCCAGCAGTTTTTTCCCCAGGACCCAAGTCACAGATACGCAGTATTTT	CASSFFPRTQVTDTQYF
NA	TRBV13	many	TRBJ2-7	TGTGCCAGCAGTTATAACGACGAGCAGTACTTC	CASSYNDEQYF
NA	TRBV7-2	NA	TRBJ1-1	TGTGCCAGCAGCCCTACCTTCTCTGGGGCCATGAACACTGAAGCTTTCTTT	CASSPTFSGAMNTEAFF
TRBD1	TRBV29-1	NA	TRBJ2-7	TGCAGCGTTGAGGCAGGGGGCCGGTACGAGCAGTACTTC	CSVEAGGRYEQYF
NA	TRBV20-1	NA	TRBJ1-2	TGCAGTGCTAGAAAATCGGTGGGGGTTCACGGCTACACCTTC	CSARKSVGVHGYTF
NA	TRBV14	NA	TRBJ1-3	TGTGCCAGCAGCCAAGAGAAGTTCTCTGGAAACACCATATATTTT	CASSQEKFSGNTIYF
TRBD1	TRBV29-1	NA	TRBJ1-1	TGCAGCGTTGAAGATGACAAGCACATCGCAGGGGGGACTGAAGCTTTCTTT	CSVEDDKHIAGGTEAFF
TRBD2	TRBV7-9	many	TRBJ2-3	TGTGCCAGCAGCTTTACAGCGGGAGCAGATACGCAGTATTTT	CASSFTAGADTQYF
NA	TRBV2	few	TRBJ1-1	TGTGCCAGCAGTGATTTTGGAAACATGAACACTGAAGCTTTCTTT	CASSDFGNMNTEAFF
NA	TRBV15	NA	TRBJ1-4	TGTGCCACCAGCAGGGCGGGGGCTGTGACAAAACTGTTTTTT	CATSRAGAVTKLFF
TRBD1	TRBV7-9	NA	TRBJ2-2	TGTGCCAGCAGTTCTCAGGGGGCGTCGAACACCGGGGAGCTGTTTTTT	CASSSQGASNTGELFF
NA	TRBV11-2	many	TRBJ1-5	TGTGCCAGCAGCCCGGGTCACAATCAGCCCCAGCATTTT	CASSPGHNQPQHF
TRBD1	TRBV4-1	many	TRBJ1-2	TGCGCCAGCAGCCAAGATCGGGAGGAGACAGGGACCTATGGCTACACCTTC	CASSQDREETGTYGYTF
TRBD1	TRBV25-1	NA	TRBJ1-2	TGTGCCAGCAGTGATCGCGACAGGGGCGAAGGCTACACCTTC	CASSDRDRGEGYTF
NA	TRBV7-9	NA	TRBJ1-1	TGTGCCAGCAGCCTCGGACAGCAAAACACTGAAGCTTTCTTT	CASSLGQQNTEAFF
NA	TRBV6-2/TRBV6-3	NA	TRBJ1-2	TGTGCCAGCATCGAACGCCATGGCTACACCTTC	CASIERHGYTF
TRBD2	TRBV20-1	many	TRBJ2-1	TGCAGTGCTAGTTCTGGCGGGGGAGCTTACAATGAGCAGTTCTTC	CSASSGGGAYNEQFF